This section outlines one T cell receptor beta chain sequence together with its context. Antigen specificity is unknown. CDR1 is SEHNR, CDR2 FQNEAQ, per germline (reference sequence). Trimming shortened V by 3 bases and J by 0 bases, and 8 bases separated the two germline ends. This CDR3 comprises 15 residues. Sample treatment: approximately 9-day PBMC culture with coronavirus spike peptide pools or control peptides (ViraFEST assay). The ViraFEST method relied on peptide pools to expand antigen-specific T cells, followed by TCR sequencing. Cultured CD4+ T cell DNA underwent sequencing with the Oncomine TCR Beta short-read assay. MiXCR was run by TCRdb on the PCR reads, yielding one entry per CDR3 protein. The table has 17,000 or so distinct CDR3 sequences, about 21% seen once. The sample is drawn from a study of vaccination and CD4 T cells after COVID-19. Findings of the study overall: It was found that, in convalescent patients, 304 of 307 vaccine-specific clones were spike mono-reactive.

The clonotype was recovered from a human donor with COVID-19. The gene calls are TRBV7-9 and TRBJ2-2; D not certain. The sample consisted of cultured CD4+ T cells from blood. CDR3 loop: CASSFYTSNTGELFF. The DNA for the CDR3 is TGTGCCAGCAGCTTCTACACGTCGAACACCGGGGAGCTGTTTTTT.